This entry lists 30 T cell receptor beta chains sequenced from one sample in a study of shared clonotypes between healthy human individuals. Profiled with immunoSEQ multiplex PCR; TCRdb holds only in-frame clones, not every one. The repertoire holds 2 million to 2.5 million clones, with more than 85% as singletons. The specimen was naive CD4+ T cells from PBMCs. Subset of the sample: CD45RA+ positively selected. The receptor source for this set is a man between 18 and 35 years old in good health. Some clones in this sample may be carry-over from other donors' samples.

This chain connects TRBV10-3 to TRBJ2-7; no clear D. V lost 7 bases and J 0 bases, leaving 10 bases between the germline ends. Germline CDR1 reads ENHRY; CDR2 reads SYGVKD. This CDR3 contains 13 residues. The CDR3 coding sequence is TGTGCCATCACCCGGACGGACTCCTACGAGCAGTACTTC. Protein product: CAITRTDSYEQYF.

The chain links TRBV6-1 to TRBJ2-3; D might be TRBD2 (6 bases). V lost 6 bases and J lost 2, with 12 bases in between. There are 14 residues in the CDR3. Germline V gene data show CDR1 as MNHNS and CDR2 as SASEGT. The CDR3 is CASRPGTYTDTQYF. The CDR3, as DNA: TGTGCCAGCAGACCCGGGACTTACACAGATACGCAGTATTTT.

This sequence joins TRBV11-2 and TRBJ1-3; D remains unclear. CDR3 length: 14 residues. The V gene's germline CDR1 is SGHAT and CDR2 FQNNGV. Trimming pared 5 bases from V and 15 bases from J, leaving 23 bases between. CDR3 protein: CASSPTNTRRPGYF. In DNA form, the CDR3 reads TGTGCCAGCAGCCCAACTAACACCCGACGGCCTGGATATTTT.

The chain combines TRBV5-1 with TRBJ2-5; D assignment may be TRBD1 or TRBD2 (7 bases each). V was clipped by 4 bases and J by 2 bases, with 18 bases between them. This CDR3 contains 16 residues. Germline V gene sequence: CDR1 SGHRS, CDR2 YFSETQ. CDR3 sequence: CASSATGTTPQETQYF. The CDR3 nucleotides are TGCGCCAGCAGCGCGACAGGGACTACACCTCAAGAGACCCAGTACTTC.

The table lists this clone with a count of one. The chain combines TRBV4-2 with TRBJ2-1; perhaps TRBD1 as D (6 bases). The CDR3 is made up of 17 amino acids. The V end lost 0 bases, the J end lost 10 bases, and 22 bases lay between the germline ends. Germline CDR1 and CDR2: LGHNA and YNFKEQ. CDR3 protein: CASSQDEYLAGEGEQFF. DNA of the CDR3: TGTGCCAGCAGCCAAGATGAATATTTAGCAGGGGAAGGGGAGCAGTTCTTC.

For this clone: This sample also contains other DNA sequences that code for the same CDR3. CDR3 nucleotide sequence: TGTGCCAGTAGTAGGGGTAGCTATGGCTACACCTTC. It codes for CASSRGSYGYTF. The V call is TRBV19, the J call TRBJ1-2, with D unclear. The CDR3 is made up of 12 amino acids. CDR1 is LNHDA, CDR2 SQIVND, per germline (reference sequence). The V end was cut by 4 bases, the J end by 4 bases, with 7 bases between.

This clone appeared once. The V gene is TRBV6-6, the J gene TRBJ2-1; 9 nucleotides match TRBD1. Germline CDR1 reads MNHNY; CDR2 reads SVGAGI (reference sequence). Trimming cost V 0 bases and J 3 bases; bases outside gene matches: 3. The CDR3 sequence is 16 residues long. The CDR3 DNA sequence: TGTGCCAGCAGTTACTCCGGACAGGGGATCTACAATGAGCAGTTCTTC. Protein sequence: CASSYSGQGIYNEQFF.

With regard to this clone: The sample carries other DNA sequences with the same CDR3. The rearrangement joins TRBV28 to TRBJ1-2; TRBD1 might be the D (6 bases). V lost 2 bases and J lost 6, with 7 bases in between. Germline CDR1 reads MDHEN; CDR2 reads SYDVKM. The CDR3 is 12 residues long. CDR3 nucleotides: TGTGCCAGCAGTTTACGGACAGATGGCTACACCTTC. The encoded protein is CASSLRTDGYTF.

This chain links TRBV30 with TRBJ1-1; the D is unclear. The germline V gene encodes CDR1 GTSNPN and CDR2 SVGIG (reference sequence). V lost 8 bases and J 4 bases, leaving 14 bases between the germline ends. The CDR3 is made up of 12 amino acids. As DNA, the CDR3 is TGTGCCAGCGCGCCGGCGAGCACTGAAGCTTTCTTT. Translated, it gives CASAPASTEAFF.

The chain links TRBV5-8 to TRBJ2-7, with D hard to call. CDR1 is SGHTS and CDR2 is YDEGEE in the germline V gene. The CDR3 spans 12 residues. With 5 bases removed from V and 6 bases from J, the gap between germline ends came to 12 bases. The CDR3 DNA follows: TGTGCCAGCAGTTCCTTTTCTCCCGAGCAGTACTTC. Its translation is CASSSFSPEQYF.

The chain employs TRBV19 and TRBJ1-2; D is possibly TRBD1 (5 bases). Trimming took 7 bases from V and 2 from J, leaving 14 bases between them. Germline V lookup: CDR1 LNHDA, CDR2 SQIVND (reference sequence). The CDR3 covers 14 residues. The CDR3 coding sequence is TGTGCCAGTACCCCGGGACCCAGAAACTATGGCTACACCTTC. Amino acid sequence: CASTPGPRNYGYTF.

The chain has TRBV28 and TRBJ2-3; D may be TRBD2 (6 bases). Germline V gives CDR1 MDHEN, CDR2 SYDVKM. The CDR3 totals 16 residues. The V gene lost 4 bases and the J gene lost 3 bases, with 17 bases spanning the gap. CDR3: CASSWTGGGKTDTQYF. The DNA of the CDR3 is TGTGCCAGCAGTTGGACTGGGGGAGGAAAGACAGATACGCAGTATTTT.

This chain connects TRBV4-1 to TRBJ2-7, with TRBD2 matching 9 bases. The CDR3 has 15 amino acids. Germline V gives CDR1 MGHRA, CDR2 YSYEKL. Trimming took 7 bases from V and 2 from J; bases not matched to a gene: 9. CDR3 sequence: CASTRLAEGAYEQYF. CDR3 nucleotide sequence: TGCGCCAGCACGAGACTAGCGGAAGGGGCCTACGAGCAGTACTTC.

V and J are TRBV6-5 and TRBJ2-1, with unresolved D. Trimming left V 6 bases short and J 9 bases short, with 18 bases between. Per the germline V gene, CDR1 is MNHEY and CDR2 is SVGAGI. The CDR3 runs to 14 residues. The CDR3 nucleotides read TGTGCCAGCAGCCCGAAAGCTAGGTCGGGTGAGCAGTTCTTC. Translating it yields CASSPKARSGEQFF.

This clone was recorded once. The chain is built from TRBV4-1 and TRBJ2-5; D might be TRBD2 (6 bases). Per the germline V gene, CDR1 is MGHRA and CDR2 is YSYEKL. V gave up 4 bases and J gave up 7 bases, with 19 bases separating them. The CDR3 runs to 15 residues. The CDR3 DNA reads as TGCGCCAGCAGCCCCGGGACTGGCCAGGGACGGACCCAGTACTTC. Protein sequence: CASSPGTGQGRTQYF.

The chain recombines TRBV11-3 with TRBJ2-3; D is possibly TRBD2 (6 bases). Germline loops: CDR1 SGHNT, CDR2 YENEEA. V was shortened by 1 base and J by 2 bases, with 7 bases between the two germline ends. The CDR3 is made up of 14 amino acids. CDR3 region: CASSLGTNTDTQYF. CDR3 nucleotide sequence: TGTGCCAGCAGCTTAGGGACTAACACAGATACGCAGTATTTT.

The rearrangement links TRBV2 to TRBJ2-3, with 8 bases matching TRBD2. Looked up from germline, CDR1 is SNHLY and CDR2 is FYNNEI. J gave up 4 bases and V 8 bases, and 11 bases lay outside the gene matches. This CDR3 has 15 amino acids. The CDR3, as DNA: TGTGCCAGCGATTTTTCGGGAGGGGGGGCAGATACGCAGTATTTT. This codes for CASDFSGGGADTQYF.

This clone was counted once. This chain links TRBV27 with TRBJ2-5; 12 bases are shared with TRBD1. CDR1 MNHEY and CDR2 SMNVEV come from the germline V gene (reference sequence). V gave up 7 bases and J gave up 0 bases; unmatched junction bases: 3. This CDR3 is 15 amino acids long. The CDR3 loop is CASKGQGAYQETQYF. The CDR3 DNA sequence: TGTGCCAGCAAGGGACAGGGGGCGTACCAAGAGACCCAGTACTTC.

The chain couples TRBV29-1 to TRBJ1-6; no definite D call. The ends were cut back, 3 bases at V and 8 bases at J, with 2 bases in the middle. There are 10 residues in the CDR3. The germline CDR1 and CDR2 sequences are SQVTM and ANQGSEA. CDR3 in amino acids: CSVDYSPLHF. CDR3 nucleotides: TGCAGCGTTGACTATTCACCCCTCCACTTT.

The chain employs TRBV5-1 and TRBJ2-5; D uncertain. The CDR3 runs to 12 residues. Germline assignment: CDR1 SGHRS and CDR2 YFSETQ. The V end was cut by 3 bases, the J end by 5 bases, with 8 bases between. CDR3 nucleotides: TGCGCCAGCAGCTCCGCCCGGGAGACCCAGTACTTC. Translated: CASSSARETQYF.

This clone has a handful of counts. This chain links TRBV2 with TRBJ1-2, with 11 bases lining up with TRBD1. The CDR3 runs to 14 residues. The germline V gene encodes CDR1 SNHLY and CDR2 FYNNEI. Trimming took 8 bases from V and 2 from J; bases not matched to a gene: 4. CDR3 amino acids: CASRDRGVNYGYTF. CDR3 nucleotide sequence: TGTGCCAGCCGGGACAGGGGGGTAAACTATGGCTACACCTTC.

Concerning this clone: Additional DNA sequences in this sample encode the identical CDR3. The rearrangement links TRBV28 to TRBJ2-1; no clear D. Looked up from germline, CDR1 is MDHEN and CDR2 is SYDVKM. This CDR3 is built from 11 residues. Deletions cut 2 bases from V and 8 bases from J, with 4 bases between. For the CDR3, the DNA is TGTGCCAGCAGTTTAACCGATGAGCAGTTCTTC. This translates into CASSLTDEQFF.

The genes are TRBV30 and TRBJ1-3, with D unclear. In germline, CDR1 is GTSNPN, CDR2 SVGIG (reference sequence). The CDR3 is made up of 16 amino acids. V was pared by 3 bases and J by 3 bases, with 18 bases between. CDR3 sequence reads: CAWRILGQASGNTIYF. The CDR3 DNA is TGTGCCTGGAGAATCCTCGGGCAGGCGAGTGGAAACACCATATATTTT.

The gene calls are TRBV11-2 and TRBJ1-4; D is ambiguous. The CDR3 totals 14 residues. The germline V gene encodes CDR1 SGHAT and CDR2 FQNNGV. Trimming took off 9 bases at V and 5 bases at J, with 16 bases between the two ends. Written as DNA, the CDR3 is TGTGCCAGTGCTGCGTTAGGAGGGAATGAAAAACTGTTTTTT. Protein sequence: CASAALGGNEKLFF. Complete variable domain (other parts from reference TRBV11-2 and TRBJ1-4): EAGVAQSPRYKIIEKRQSVAFWCNPISGHATLYWYQQILGQGPKLLIQFQNNGVVDDSQLPKDRFSAERLKGVDSTLKIQPAKLEDSAVYLCASAALGGNEKLFFGSGTQLSVL.

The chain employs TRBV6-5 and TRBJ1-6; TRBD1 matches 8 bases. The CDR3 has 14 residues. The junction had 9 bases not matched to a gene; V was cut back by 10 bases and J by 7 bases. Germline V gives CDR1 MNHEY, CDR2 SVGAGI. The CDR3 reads CATYGTGGNSPLHF. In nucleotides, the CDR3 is TGTGCCACCTATGGGACAGGCGGGAATTCACCCCTCCACTTT.

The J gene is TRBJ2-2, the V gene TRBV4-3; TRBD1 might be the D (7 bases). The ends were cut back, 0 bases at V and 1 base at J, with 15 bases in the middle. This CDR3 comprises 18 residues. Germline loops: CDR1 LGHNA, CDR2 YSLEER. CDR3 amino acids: CASSQDVGGTVNTGELFF. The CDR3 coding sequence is TGCGCCAGCAGCCAAGATGTAGGAGGGACAGTGAACACCGGGGAGCTGTTTTTT.

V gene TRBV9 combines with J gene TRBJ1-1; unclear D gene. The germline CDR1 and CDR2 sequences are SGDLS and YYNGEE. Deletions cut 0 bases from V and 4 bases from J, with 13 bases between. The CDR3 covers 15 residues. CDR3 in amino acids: CASSVGGSHGTEAFF. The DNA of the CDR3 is TGTGCCAGCAGCGTAGGTGGGAGTCATGGCACTGAAGCTTTCTTT.

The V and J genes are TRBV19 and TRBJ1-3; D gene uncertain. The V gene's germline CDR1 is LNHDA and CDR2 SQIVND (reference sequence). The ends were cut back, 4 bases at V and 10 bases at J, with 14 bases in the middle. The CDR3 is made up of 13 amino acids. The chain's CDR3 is CASSTLRTGTIYF. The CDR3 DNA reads TGTGCCAGTAGTACGCTCAGGACGGGGACCATATATTTT.

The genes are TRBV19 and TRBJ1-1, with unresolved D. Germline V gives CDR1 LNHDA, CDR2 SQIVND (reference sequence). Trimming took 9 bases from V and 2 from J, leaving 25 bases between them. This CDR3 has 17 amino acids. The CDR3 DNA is TGTGCCAGCCAATCGCCGAGAACCCAAGAGCTTAACACTGAAGCTTTCTTT. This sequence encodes CASQSPRTQELNTEAFF.

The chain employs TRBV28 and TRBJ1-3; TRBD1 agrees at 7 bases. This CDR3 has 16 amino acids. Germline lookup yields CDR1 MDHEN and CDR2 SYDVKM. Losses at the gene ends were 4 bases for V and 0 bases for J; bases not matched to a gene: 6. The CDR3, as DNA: TGTGCCAGCAGTTCGCCGGGACAGATCTCTGGAAACACCATATATTTT. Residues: CASSSPGQISGNTIYF.